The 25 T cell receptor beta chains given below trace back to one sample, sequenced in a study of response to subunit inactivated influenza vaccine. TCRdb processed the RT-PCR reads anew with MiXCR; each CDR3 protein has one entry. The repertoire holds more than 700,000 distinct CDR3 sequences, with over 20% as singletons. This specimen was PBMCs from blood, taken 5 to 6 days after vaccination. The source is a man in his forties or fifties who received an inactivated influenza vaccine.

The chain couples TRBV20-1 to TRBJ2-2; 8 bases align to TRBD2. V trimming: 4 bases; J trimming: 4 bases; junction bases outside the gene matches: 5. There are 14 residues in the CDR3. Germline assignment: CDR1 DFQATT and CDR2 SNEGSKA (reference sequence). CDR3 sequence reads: CSAMAGGITGELFF. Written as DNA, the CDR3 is TGCAGTGCTATGGCGGGAGGAATCACCGGGGAGCTGTTTTTT.

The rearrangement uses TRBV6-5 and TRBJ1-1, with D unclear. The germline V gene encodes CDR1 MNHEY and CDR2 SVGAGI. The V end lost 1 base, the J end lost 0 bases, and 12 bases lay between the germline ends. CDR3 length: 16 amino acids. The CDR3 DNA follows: TGTGCCAGCAGTTACTATGGTCGGCATATGAACACTGAAGCTTTCTTT. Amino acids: CASSYYGRHMNTEAFF.

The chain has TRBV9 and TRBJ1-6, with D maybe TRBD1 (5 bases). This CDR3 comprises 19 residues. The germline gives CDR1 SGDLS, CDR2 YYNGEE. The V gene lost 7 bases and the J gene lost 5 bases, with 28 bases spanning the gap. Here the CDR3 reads CASGGQAGRDPLHNSPLHF. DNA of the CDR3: TGTGCCAGCGGAGGCCAGGCGGGCAGGGACCCTCTGCATAATTCACCCCTCCACTTT.

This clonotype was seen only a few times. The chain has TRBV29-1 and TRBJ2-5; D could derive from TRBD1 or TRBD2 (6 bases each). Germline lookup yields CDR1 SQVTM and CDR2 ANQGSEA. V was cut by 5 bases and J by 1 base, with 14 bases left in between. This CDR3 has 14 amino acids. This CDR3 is CSVSQGTLQETQYF. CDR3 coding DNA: TGCAGCGTTTCCCAGGGGACTCTCCAAGAGACCCAGTACTTC.

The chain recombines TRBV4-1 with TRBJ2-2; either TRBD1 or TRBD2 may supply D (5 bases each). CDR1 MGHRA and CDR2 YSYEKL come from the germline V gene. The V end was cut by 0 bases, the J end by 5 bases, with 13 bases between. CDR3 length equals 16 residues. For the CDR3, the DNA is TGCGCCAGCAGCCAAGACGCAGGGAGAGGGACCGGGGAGCTGTTTTTT. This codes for CASSQDAGRGTGELFF.

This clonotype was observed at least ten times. The CDR3: CSARQGGYEQYF. The CDR3 coding sequence is TGCAGTGCCAGACAGGGGGGCTACGAGCAGTACTTC. V gene TRBV20-1 combines with J gene TRBJ2-7, with 9 positions matching TRBD1. The J segment lost 3 bases and the V segment lost 6 bases, leaving 3 bases of the junction unmatched. Germline CDR1 DFQATT, CDR2 SNEGSKA (reference sequence). The CDR3 totals 12 residues.

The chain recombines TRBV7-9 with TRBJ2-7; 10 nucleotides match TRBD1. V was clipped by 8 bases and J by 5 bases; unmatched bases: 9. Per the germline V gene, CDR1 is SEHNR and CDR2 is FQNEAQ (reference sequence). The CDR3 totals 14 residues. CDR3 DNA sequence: TGTGCCAGCGCGACAGGGGGCGTGGGGAACGAGCAGTACTTC. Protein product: CASATGGVGNEQYF.

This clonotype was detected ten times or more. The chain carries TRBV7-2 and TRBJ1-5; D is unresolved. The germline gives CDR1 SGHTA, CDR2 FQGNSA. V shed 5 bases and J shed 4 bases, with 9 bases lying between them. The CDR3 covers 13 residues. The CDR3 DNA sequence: TGTGCCAGCAGCCCCTCACGAAATCAGCCCCAGCATTTT. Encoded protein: CASSPSRNQPQHF.

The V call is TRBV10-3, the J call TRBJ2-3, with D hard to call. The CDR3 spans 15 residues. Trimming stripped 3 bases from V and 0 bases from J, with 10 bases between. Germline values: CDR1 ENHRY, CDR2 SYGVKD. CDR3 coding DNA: TGTGCCATCAGTGACCCCCGGATTAGCACAGATACGCAGTATTTT. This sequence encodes CAISDPRISTDTQYF.

Written as DNA, the CDR3 is TGTGCCAGCAGCTTGGTGGCGGGGAAGGAAGAGCAGTACTTC. Translating gives CASSLVAGKEEQYF. V gene TRBV5-4 combines with J gene TRBJ2-7, with a tentative D call TRBD2 (6 bases). Germline CDR1 is SGHNT and CDR2 is YYREEE (reference sequence). The CDR3 has 14 residues. V was pared by 0 bases and J by 7 bases, with 14 bases between.

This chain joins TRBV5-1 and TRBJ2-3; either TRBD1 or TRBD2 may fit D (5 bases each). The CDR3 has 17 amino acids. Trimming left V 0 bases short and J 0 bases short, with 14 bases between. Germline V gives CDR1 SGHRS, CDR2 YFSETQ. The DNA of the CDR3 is TGCGCCAGCAGCTTGGCGGGGACCAGTAGGAGCACAGATACGCAGTATTTT. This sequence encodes CASSLAGTSRSTDTQYF.

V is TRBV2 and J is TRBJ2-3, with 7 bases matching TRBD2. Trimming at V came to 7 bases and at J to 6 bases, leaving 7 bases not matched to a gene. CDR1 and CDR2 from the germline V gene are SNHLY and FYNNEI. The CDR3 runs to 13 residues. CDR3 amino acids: CASTYGEGDTQYF. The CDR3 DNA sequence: TGTGCCAGCACCTACGGGGAGGGGGATACGCAGTATTTT.

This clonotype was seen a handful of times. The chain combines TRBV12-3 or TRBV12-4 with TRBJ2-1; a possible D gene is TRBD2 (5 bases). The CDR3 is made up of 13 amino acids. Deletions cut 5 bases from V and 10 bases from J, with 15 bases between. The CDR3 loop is CASSLSARLEQFF. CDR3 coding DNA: TGTGCCAGCAGTCTTAGCGCGCGACTAGAGCAGTTCTTC.

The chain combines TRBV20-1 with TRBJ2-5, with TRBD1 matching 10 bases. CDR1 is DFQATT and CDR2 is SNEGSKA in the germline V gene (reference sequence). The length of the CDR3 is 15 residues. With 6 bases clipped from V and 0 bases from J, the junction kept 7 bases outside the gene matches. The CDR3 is CSANRDRGNQETQYF. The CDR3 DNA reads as TGCAGTGCCAATAGGGACAGGGGAAACCAAGAGACCCAGTACTTC.

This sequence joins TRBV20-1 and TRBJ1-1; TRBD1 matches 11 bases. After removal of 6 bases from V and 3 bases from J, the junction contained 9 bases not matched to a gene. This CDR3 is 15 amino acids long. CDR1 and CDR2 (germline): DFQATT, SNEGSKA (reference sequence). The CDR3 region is CSARDRGAWDTEAFF. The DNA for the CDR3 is TGCAGTGCAAGGGACAGGGGGGCCTGGGACACTGAAGCTTTCTTT.

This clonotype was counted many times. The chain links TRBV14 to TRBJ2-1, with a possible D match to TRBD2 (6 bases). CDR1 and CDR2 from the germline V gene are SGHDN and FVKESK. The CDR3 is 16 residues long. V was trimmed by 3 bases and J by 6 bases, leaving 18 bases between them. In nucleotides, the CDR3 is TGTGCCAGCAGCCATGGACCCTATCTAGCGTTCAATGAGCAGTTCTTC. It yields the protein CASSHGPYLAFNEQFF.

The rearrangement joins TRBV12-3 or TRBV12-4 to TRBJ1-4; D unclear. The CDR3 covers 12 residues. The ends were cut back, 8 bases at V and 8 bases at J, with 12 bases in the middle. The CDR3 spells CASGWKGEKLFF. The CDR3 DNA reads TGTGCCAGCGGTTGGAAAGGCGAAAAACTGTTTTTT.

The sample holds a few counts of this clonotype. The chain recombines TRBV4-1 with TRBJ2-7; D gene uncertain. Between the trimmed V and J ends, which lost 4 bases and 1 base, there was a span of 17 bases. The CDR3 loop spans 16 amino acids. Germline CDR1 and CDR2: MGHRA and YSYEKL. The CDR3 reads CASSPHRVLGSYEQYF. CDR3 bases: TGCGCCAGCAGCCCACATCGGGTTTTAGGGTCCTACGAGCAGTACTTC.

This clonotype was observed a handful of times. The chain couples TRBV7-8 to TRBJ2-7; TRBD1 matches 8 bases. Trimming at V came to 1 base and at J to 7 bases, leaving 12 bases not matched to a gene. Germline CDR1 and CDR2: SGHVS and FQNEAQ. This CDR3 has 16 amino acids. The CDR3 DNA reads TGTGCCAGCAGCTTAGGCTTTTTTGGACAGGGAGAAGAGCAGTACTTC. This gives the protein CASSLGFFGQGEEQYF. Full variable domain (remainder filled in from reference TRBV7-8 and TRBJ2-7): GAGVSQSPRYKVAKRGQDVALRCDPISGHVSLFWYQQALGQGPEFLTYFQNEAQLDKSGLPSDRFFAERPEGSVSTLKIQRTQQEDSAVYLCASSLGFFGQGEEQYFGPGTRLTVT.

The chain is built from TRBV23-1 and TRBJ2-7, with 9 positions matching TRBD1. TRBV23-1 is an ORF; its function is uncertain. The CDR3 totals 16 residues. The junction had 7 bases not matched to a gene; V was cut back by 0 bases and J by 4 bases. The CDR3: CASSQSVGQGEYEQYF. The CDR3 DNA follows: TGCGCCAGCAGTCAATCGGTGGGACAGGGAGAGTACGAGCAGTACTTC.

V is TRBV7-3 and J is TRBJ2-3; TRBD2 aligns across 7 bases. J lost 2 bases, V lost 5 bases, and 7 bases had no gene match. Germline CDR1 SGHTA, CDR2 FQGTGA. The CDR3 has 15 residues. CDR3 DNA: TGTGCCAGCAGCCAACTAGCGAGTCACACAGATACGCAGTATTTT. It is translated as CASSQLASHTDTQYF.

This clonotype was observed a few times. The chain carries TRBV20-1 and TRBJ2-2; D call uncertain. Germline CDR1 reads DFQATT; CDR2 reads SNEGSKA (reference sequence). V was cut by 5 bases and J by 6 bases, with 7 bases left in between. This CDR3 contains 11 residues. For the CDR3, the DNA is TGCAGTGCTGGGCAACCCGGGGAGCTGTTTTTT. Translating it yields CSAGQPGELFF.

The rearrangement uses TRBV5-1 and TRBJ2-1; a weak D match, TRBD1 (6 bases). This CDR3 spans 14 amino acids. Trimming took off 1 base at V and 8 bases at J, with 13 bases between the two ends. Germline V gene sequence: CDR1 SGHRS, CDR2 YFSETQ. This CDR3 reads CASSLSQGRDEQFF. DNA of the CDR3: TGCGCCAGCAGCTTGTCACAGGGACGGGATGAGCAGTTCTTC.

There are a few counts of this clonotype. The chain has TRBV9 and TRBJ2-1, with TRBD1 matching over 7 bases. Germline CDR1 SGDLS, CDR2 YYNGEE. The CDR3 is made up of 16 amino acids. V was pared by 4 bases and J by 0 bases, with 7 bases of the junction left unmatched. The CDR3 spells CASSPHRGVSYNEQFF. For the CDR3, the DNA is TGTGCCAGCAGCCCTCACAGGGGAGTCTCCTACAATGAGCAGTTCTTC.

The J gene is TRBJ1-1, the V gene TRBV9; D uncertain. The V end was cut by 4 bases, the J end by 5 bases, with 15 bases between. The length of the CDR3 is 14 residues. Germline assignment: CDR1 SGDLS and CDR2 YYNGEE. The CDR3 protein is CASSPRPVKTEAFF. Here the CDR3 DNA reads TGTGCCAGCAGCCCGCGGCCGGTAAAGACTGAAGCTTTCTTT.